This T cell receptor (beta chain) emerged from a study of blood T cell repertoires in COVID-19. Whole-study context: Specimens from acute and convalescent COVID-19 originated in the United States, Italy and Spain. T cells, B-cell-depleted T cells, or PBMCs provided the cDNA or gDNA that served as material.

Original processing methods: Using reference gene primer amplification, nucleated cell counts were estimated. Data came from immunoSEQ multiplex PCR; TCRdb stores just in-frame clones and leaves some out. V and J calls and clone size are those listed in that table; D and trimming were worked out from the DNA. This sample has approximately 300,000 clones, with about 89% found just once. Germline V gene lookup returns CDR1 MNHEY and CDR2 SVGAGI. The CDR3 contains 12 residues. V lost 8 bases, J lost 0 bases, and 8 bases lay in between. This sequence joins TRBV6-5 and TRBJ2-7; D is uncertain. The TCR originated in a man aged 35 to 55 with acute or convalescent COVID-19. The sequenced sample consisted of peripheral blood. As DNA, the CDR3 is TGTGCCAGCTCGGGTTCCTCCTACGAGCAGTACTTC. It specifies CASSGSSYEQYF.